What follows is one TCR beta chain and its context. Its antigen is still unknown. The source of the sample is a study of beta chain features in type 1 diabetes. Isolated RNA was reverse transcribed in full, so expressed TCRB transcripts were sequenced. The repertoire was sequenced with immunoSEQ multiplex PCR; TCRdb's copy has only in-frame clones and lacks some. In the table there are around 160,000 clones, nearly 50% of which are singletons. Each of the CD4+ naive, central memory, regulatory and stem cell-like memory populations was sorted via CD45RO/CCR7/CD25/CD127/CD95/CD27. V was pared by 3 bases and J by 0 bases, with 7 bases of the junction left unmatched. Germline V gene lookup returns CDR1 KGHSH and CDR2 LQKENI. There are 17 residues in the CDR3. Study-wide findings and caveats: The naive, central memory and Treg TCRB repertoires looked more alike in patients than they did in healthy donors. A pattern of fewer insertions and more deletions at VDJ junctions was seen in type 1 diabetes patients. Whatever favoring of shorter templates PCR might show would apply equally to patients and controls.

The chain couples TRBV18 to TRBJ1-1, with 10 bases fitting TRBD1. Sequencing was performed on Tregs from blood. The receptor was derived from a man in his late teens or twenties in good health. The CDR3 region has the DNA TGTGCCAGCTCACCCCAGGGGACAGGGGTTTTGAACACTGAAGCTTTCTTT. Protein sequence: CASSPQGTGVLNTEAFF. Variable domain in full (rest from reference TRBV18 and TRBJ1-1): NAGVMQNPRHLVRRRGQEARLRCSPMKGHSHVYWYRQLPEEGLKFMVYLQKENIIDESGMPKERFSAEFPKEGPSILRIQQVVRGDSAAYFCASSPQGTGVLNTEAFFGQGTRLTVV.